This T cell receptor (beta chain) was sequenced for a study of cytomegalovirus exposure and HLA in healthy donors. Notes on the study in general: In an earlier analysis, productive rearrangement rates for most beta V segments clustered near 87% or 30%. When presence/absence was analysed, sequencing depth was taken to be roughly uniform across donors. Later analysis suggested links between common viral pathogens and several top significant clusters.

This clone turned up a few times. The antigen is unknown. Though nominally healthy at sampling, donors likely had unrecorded immune exposures. Vbeta (60) and Jbeta (13) primers were used in the PCR. The table came from immunoSEQ multiplex PCR; TCRdb's copy has only in-frame clones and leaves some out. Of 60,000 to 80,000 clones in the sample, approximately 60% are singletons; the top ten hold 2.8%. The germline V gene encodes CDR1 SGHTA and CDR2 FQGNSA. V shed 1 base and J shed 3 bases, with 10 bases lying between them. The CDR3 is 16 residues long. The chain is built from TRBV7-2 and TRBJ1-6; D is undetermined. Input material: PBMCs. The TCR was taken from a man aged 25 to 40 in good health and CMV-seronegative. The CDR3: CASSLGGGHYNSPLHF. CDR3 in DNA: TGTGCCAGCAGCTTAGGAGGCGGTCACTATAATTCACCCCTCCACTTT. The full variable domain, its missing parts supplied by reference TRBV7-2 and TRBJ1-6, is GAGVSQSPSNKVTEKGKDVELRCDPISGHTALYWYRQSLGQGLEFLIYFQGNSAPDKSGLPSDRFSAERTGGSVSTLTIQRTQQEDSAVYLCASSLGGGHYNSPLHFGNGTRLTVT.